This TCR beta chain stems from a study of blood T cell repertoires in COVID-19 (TCRdb year 2020). About the investigation overall: Samples from collaborators originated in the United States, Italy and Spain and spanned both the acute and convalescent phases of COVID-19. The prospective study material was composed of cDNA or gDNA derived from T cells, B-cell-depleted T cells, or PBMCs. The dataset comprised deeply sampled blood TCRbeta repertoires from subjects exposed to, actively infected with, or recovered from COVID-19. The repertoires were released in a freely available public database intended as a resource for research on the immune response to SARS-CoV-2. Samples were obtained from the ongoing ImmuneRACE study (first 160 participants) and from roughly 1,300 subjects provided by 6 global collaborators. Sample metadata almost always included a de-identified subject ID, COVID-19 status, age in years and sex. Where available, HLA class I and class II types were obtained from metadata supplied by the sample provider rather than from assay-based typing.

Participants in the prospective study were enrolled through a virtual design, were aged roughly 18 to 100 years, and lived in 20 to 30 United States geographic areas. In the prospective study, cohorts were assigned on the basis of participant-reported clinical history obtained from a screening survey and a study questionnaire. Recovered participants in ImmuneRACE Cohort 3 were defined as having two consecutive negative NP/OP PCR tests, clearance from a healthcare professional, or resolution of symptoms. Mobile phlebotomists in the prospective study collected whole blood, serum and a nasopharyngeal or oropharyngeal swab from every participant. Prospective study participants could optionally give additional blood draws and questionnaires over an approximately 2-month period. Before DNA extraction, blood samples from the prospective study were shipped at room temperature or frozen. TCRbeta CDR3 regions were amplified from genomic DNA by means of the immunoSEQ Assay, a bias-controlled multiplex PCR. For the original study's pipeline: Within the assay, amplification of reference gene primers was used to estimate how many nucleated cells each sample contained. To quantify the absolute abundance of each unique TCRbeta CDR3 rearrangement, sequence reads were collapsed and filtered. Productive Simpson clonality was computed per sample as the square root of Simpson's diversity index over productive rearrangements. This immuneACCESS table, as held by TCRdb, lists in-frame sequences with V and J called but not all clones. Of the missing ones, under half trace to an unresolved V gene in checked studies; the others have no known cause. That table gives V, J and clone size, and the DNA gave D and trimming. For this sample there are 490,000 or so clones; approximately 87% appear just once. Over 1.5% of the sample comes from the top ten.

Broad study findings and their caveats: The quantity of clinical and demographic metadata differed by source and by participant and was supplied without curation.

Remarks on this clone: What this receptor recognizes is not known. The record has no base qualities; no much larger clone is one base away.

The TCR sequence derives from a woman in her thirties or forties who had recovered from COVID-19. Input material: PBMCs or T cells enriched from blood (not recorded which).

CDR3 region: CASSQGKTYGYTF. The DNA reads as follows: TGCGCCAGCAGCCAAGGGAAGACATATGGCTACACCTTC. The chain couples TRBV4-3 to TRBJ1-2, with the D gene call left open. The germline V gene encodes CDR1 LGHNA and CDR2 YSLEER. Reading from cysteine to phenylalanine, the CDR3 counts 13 amino acids. The retained sequence is limited to the CDR3, 39 bases, with the frame set at the first base. Deletion took 1 base off V and 5 bases off J, with a span of 8 bases between the germline ends.